One and the same sample provided the 28 T cell receptor beta chains below, sequenced in a study of Ad26.COV2.S vaccination and SARS-CoV-2 variants (TCRdb year 2021). Receptor libraries were prepared by the immunoSEQ multiplex PCR assay. What TCRdb holds here is the immuneACCESS table cut down to in-frame rearrangements. Part of the clones is not present; checked against another copy, under half of the missing clones reflect an unresolved V gene, and the others are unexplained. The sample includes more than 150,000 clones, with around 88% observed a single time. Roughly 6% of the sample comes from the top ten. Explained via the paper, the time point label denotes: individuals recovered from natural SARS-CoV-2 infection. Sequences were derived from peripheral blood, sampled after recovery from COVID-19. These receptors were taken from a human donor who had recovered from COVID-19.

The rearrangement uses TRBV18 and TRBJ1-3; TRBD1 matches 7 bases. J lost 8 bases, V lost 3 bases, and 10 bases had no gene match. Germline CDR1 reads KGHSH; CDR2 reads LQKENI. The CDR3 sequence is 15 residues long. The CDR3: CASSPNVAGGDTIYF. CDR3 nucleotides: TGTGCCAGCTCACCCAACGTTGCAGGGGGGGACACCATATATTTT.

The chain links TRBV27 to TRBJ1-5; possibly TRBD1 for D (5 bases). Trimming left V 5 bases short and J 0 bases short, with 20 bases between. Germline assignment: CDR1 MNHEY and CDR2 SMNVEV (reference sequence). The CDR3 runs 18 residues. The CDR3 is CASSPDRTYPYSNQPQHF. In DNA form, the CDR3 reads TGTGCCAGCAGTCCAGACAGAACCTATCCCTATAGCAATCAGCCCCAGCATTTT.

The rearrangement joins TRBV11-2 to TRBJ2-1; no reliable D call. The ends were cut back, 3 bases at V and 0 bases at J, with 9 bases in the middle. The CDR3 is 15 residues long. Looked up from germline, CDR1 is SGHAT and CDR2 is FQNNGV. The CDR3 sequence is CASSFRASSYNEQFF. In DNA, the CDR3 is TGTGCCAGCAGCTTCCGCGCGAGCTCCTACAATGAGCAGTTCTTC.

This rearrangement joins TRBV13 to TRBJ2-5, with 9 bases lining up with TRBD1. J gave up 5 bases and V 3 bases, and 10 bases lay outside the gene matches. CDR1 and CDR2 from the germline V gene are PRHDT and FYEKMQ (reference sequence). The CDR3 spans 16 residues. The DNA for the CDR3 is TGTGCCAGCAGCTTCCCGGGACAGGGTGTGACGGAGACCCAGTACTTC. Its protein is CASSFPGQGVTETQYF.

This chain connects TRBV7-9 to TRBJ1-1; D possibly corresponds to TRBD1 (6 bases). V was trimmed by 5 bases and J by 4 bases, leaving 17 bases between them. Germline values: CDR1 SEHNR, CDR2 FQNEAQ (reference sequence). This CDR3 is built from 15 residues. DNA for the CDR3: TGTGCCAGCAGCCCCCGAAGGGGGGGCGTCACTGAAGCTTTCTTT. Translating it yields CASSPRRGGVTEAFF.

J is TRBJ1-2 and V is TRBV3-1 (or the pseudogene TRBV3-2), with TRBD1 matching over 9 bases. CDR1 is LGHDT and CDR2 is YNNKEL in the germline V gene (reference sequence). The CDR3 runs to 15 residues. V lost 5 bases to trimming and J lost 8 bases; unmatched junction nucleotides: 12. The CDR3 nucleotides are TGTGCCAGCAGCGAAATACAGGGGGCCGGTGGAGGCTACACCTTC. Translated: CASSEIQGAGGGYTF.

The gene calls are TRBV7-9 and TRBJ2-3; D may be TRBD2 (6 bases). Germline-derived CDR1 and CDR2 are SEHNR and FQNEAQ (reference sequence). Deletions cut 2 bases from V and 3 bases from J, with 12 bases between. The CDR3 loop spans 15 amino acids. CDR3 residues: CASSLYPGRTDTQYF. The CDR3 nucleotides are TGTGCCAGCAGCTTATACCCAGGGAGGACAGATACGCAGTATTTT.

The V and J genes are TRBV3-1 (or the pseudogene TRBV3-2) and TRBJ2-7; no definite D call. CDR1 and CDR2 (germline): LGHDT, YNNKEL (reference sequence). The length of the CDR3 is 16 residues. V was trimmed by 4 bases and J by 4 bases, leaving 20 bases between them. CDR3 amino acids: CASSPFDRAPAYEQYF. As DNA, the CDR3 is TGTGCCAGCAGCCCTTTCGACCGGGCCCCAGCTTACGAGCAGTACTTC.

This rearrangement joins TRBV6-6 to TRBJ2-2; 10 nucleotides match TRBD1. The V segment lost 6 bases and the J segment 2 bases; nucleotides outside the gene matches: 6. CDR1 is MNHNY and CDR2 is SVGAGI in the germline V gene (reference sequence). This CDR3 spans 16 amino acids. The CDR3 sequence: CASRQGQGLNTGELFF. The CDR3 DNA reads as TGTGCCAGCAGACAGGGACAGGGGTTAAACACCGGGGAGCTGTTTTTT.

The V call is TRBV5-5, the J call TRBJ2-1; 10 nucleotides agree with TRBD2. The length of the CDR3 is 20 residues. Germline V gene lookup returns CDR1 SGHKS and CDR2 YYEKEE (reference sequence). V gave up 2 bases and J gave up 0 bases; unmatched junction bases: 14. The CDR3 is CASSLTVQLAGKSSYNEQFF. CDR3 sequence (DNA): TGTGCCAGCAGCTTAACAGTTCAACTAGCGGGAAAGAGCTCCTACAATGAGCAGTTCTTC.

The V gene is TRBV18, the J gene TRBJ2-1, with D perhaps TRBD2 (7 bases). V was trimmed by 0 bases and J by 6 bases, leaving 12 bases between them. Germline CDR1 KGHSH, CDR2 LQKENI. The length of the CDR3 is 15 residues. The CDR3 loop reads CASSPPGGGGNEQFF. The CDR3 DNA is TGTGCCAGCTCACCACCGGGGGGAGGGGGCAATGAGCAGTTCTTC. Complete variable domain (other parts from reference TRBV18 and TRBJ2-1): NAGVMQNPRHLVRRRGQEARLRCSPMKGHSHVYWYRQLPEEGLKFMVYLQKENIIDESGMPKERFSAEFPKEGPSILRIQQVVRGDSAAYFCASSPPGGGGNEQFFGPGTRLTVL.

V and J are TRBV4-2 and TRBJ1-4; D not certain. V was clipped by 0 bases and J by 8 bases, with 16 bases between them. Germline-derived CDR1 and CDR2 are LGHNA and YNFKEQ. The CDR3 is made up of 16 amino acids. The CDR3 sequence: CASSQDHVGPGEKLFF. The CDR3 nucleotides read TGTGCCAGCAGCCAAGATCATGTAGGGCCTGGGGAAAAACTGTTTTTT.

This rearrangement joins TRBV6-6 to TRBJ1-4; unclear D gene. Trimming pared 4 bases from V and 6 bases from J, leaving 12 bases between. This CDR3 has 14 amino acids. Germline loops: CDR1 MNHNY, CDR2 SVGAGI (reference sequence). Here the CDR3 DNA reads TGTGCCAGCAGTTTGACGGGCGGGTATGAAAAACTGTTTTTT. Translating gives CASSLTGGYEKLFF.

The chain couples TRBV7-3 to TRBJ2-1; no clear D. The CDR3 has 13 amino acids. In germline, CDR1 is SGHTA, CDR2 FQGTGA. Trimming took 2 bases from V and 5 from J, leaving 7 bases between them. The CDR3 loop reads CASSLGRDNEQFF. CDR3 bases: TGTGCCAGCAGCTTAGGCCGGGACAATGAGCAGTTCTTC.

This chain joins TRBV19 and TRBJ1-5, with TRBD1 identical over 9 bases. The J segment lost 0 bases and the V segment lost 3 bases, leaving 6 bases of the junction unmatched. The CDR3 spans 17 residues. From germline, CDR1 is LNHDA and CDR2 SQIVND (reference sequence). CDR3 bases: TGTGCCAGTAGTATCGGGGACAGGGATCATAGCAATCAGCCCCAGCATTTT. Encoded protein: CASSIGDRDHSNQPQHF.

The chain combines TRBV12-3 or TRBV12-4 with TRBJ1-2; D is perhaps TRBD1 (6 bases). The V and J ends lost 3 bases and 8 bases respectively, with 13 bases between them. The CDR3 covers 13 residues. The DNA for the CDR3 is TGTGCCAGCAGTTTGAACAGGGCTCAGGGCTACACCTTC. Translating gives CASSLNRAQGYTF.

V is TRBV29-1 and J is TRBJ1-2; 7 bases agree with TRBD1. This CDR3 is built from 12 residues. V dropped 3 bases and J dropped 6; count of bases not matched to a gene: 4. Germline V gene lookup returns CDR1 SQVTM and CDR2 ANQGSEA. For the CDR3, the DNA is TGCAGCGTTGAGTGGACAGGCGATGGCTACACCTTC. It encodes CSVEWTGDGYTF.

The rearrangement uses TRBV5-1 and TRBJ2-2, with TRBD2 matching over 10 bases. Germline V CDR1 and CDR2: SGHRS, YFSETQ. The CDR3 runs 16 residues. Trimming took 2 bases from V and 1 from J; bases not matched to a gene: 2. The CDR3 DNA follows: TGCGCCAGCAGCTTAGCGGGGGGGCGGAACACCGGGGAGCTGTTTTTT. Protein sequence: CASSLAGGRNTGELFF.

This clone occurred once. This chain uses TRBV28 with TRBJ2-7, with TRBD1 identical over 9 bases. Per the germline V gene, CDR1 is MDHEN and CDR2 is SYDVKM. With V trimmed by 6 bases and J by 5 bases, 5 bases remained unmatched. This CDR3 region has 13 residues. The CDR3 here is CASRDRGRDEQYF. The CDR3 DNA sequence: TGTGCCAGCAGGGACAGGGGTCGGGACGAGCAGTACTTC.

This clone was counted once. Within the sample, other DNA sequences also encode this same CDR3. In nucleotides, the CDR3 is TGTGCCAGCACACCGGACGGGAACACTGAAGCTTTCTTT. It translates to CASTPDGNTEAFF. This chain joins TRBV12-3 or TRBV12-4 and TRBJ1-1; D call uncertain. The V end was cut by 7 bases, the J end by 1 base, with 10 bases between. The CDR3 has 13 residues.

This rearrangement joins TRBV28 to TRBJ2-7, with D unresolved. Trimming took off 5 bases at V and 2 bases at J, with 16 bases between the two ends. This CDR3 region has 15 residues. Germline V gives CDR1 MDHEN, CDR2 SYDVKM. CDR3 sequence reads: CASSPNGRTTYEQYF. In DNA, the CDR3 is TGTGCCAGCAGTCCTAACGGACGGACCACCTACGAGCAGTACTTC.

This rearrangement joins TRBV18 to TRBJ1-3; D remains ambiguous. Trimming removed 3 bases at V and 7 bases at J, with 16 bases between. The germline V gene encodes CDR1 KGHSH and CDR2 LQKENI. CDR3 length: 15 residues. The chain's CDR3 is CASSPRGFWRNTIYF. In nucleotides, the CDR3 is TGTGCCAGCTCACCGCGTGGGTTCTGGAGGAACACCATATATTTT.

J is TRBJ2-1 and V is TRBV30, with D unresolved. The CDR3 is made up of 12 amino acids. The germline CDR1 and CDR2 sequences are GTSNPN and SVGIG (reference sequence). The V and J ends lost 0 bases and 5 bases respectively, with 5 bases between them. CDR3 protein: CAWSVIDNEQFF. The DNA of the CDR3 is TGTGCCTGGAGTGTAATCGACAATGAGCAGTTCTTC.

The chain is built from TRBV3-1 (or the pseudogene TRBV3-2) and TRBJ2-7; 15 bases line up with TRBD2. The CDR3 is made up of 16 amino acids. J lost 3 bases, V lost 4 bases, and 4 bases had no gene match. Germline CDR1 reads LGHDT; CDR2 reads YNNKEL (reference sequence). The CDR3 loop reads CASSRGLAGGVYEQYF. The CDR3 DNA reads TGTGCCAGCAGCCGCGGACTAGCGGGAGGGGTCTACGAGCAGTACTTC.

The chain combines TRBV3-1 (or the pseudogene TRBV3-2) with TRBJ1-2; 7 bases are shared with TRBD1. Germline CDR1 and CDR2: LGHDT and YNNKEL (reference sequence). The junction had 5 bases not matched to a gene; V was cut back by 3 bases and J by 4 bases. The CDR3 sequence is 14 residues long. In DNA, the CDR3 is TGTGCCAGCAGCCAGTCCGGGACAGCCTATGGCTACACCTTC. Amino acids: CASSQSGTAYGYTF.

V gene TRBV3-1 (or the pseudogene TRBV3-2) combines with J gene TRBJ1-4, with TRBD1 as a possible D gene (5 bases). The CDR3 has 11 residues. Germline V gene sequence: CDR1 LGHDT, CDR2 YNNKEL (reference sequence). Trimming cost V 4 bases and J 11 bases, with 8 bases left between them. The CDR3: CASSLGEKLFF. For the CDR3, the DNA is TGTGCCAGCAGCCTAGGGGAGAAACTGTTTTTT.

The rearrangement links TRBV5-6 to TRBJ1-1, with a weak D call TRBD1 (6 bases). Germline V CDR1 and CDR2: SGHDT, YYEEEE. The V end was cut by 2 bases, the J end by 0 bases, with 14 bases between. CDR3 length: 16 residues. The CDR3 sequence is CASSFAGVRVNTEAFF. Here the CDR3 DNA reads TGTGCCAGCAGCTTTGCAGGGGTCCGAGTGAACACTGAAGCTTTCTTT.

The rearrangement uses TRBV24-1 and TRBJ2-1; 9 bases fit TRBD1. Germline trimming cut 0 bases from V and 3 bases from J; bases unmatched to any gene: 2. Germline CDR1 KGHDR, CDR2 SFDVKD. This CDR3 contains 16 residues. CDR3 loop: CATSDLTGGLYNEQFF. CDR3 nucleotide sequence: TGTGCCACCAGTGATTTGACAGGGGGCCTCTACAATGAGCAGTTCTTC.